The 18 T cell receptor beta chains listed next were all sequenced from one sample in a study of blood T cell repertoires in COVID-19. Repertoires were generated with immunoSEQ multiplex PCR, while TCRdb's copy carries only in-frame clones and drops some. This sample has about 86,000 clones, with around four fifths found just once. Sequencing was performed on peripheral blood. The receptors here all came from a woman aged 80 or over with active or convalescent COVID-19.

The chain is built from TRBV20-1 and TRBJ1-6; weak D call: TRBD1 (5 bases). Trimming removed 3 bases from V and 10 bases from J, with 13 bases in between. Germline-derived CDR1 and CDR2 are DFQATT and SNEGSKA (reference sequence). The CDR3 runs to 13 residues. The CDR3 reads CSASIQVESPLHF. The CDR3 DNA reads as TGCAGTGCTAGTATACAGGTTGAGTCACCCCTCCACTTT.

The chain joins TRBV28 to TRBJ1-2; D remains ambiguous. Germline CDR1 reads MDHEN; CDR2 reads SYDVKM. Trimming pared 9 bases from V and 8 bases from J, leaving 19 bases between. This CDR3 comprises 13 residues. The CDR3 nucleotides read TGTGCCAGTACCCCCGGACTCGATAGGGGCTACACCTTC. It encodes CASTPGLDRGYTF.

The CDR3 reads CASSLGQPMNTEAFF. CDR3 sequence (DNA): TGTGCCAGCAGCTTGGGACAGCCCATGAACACTGAAGCTTTCTTT. The chain combines TRBV7-2 with TRBJ1-1; 7 bases map to TRBD1. Trimming at V came to 3 bases and at J to 0 bases, leaving 4 bases not matched to a gene. Looked up from germline, CDR1 is SGHTA and CDR2 is FQGNSA. This CDR3 contains 15 residues.

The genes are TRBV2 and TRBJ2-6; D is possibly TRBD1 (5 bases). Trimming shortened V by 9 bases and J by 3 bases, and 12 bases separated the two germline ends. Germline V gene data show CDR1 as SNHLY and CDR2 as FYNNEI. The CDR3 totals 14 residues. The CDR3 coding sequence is TGTGCCAGAAGGCAGGGTTATGGGGCCAACGTCCTGACTTTC. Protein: CARRQGYGANVLTF.

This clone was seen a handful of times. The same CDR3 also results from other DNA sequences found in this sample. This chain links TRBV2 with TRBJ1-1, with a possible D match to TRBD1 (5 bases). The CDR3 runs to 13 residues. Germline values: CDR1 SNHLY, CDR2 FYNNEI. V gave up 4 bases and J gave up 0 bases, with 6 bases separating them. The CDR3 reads CASSGQMNTEAFF. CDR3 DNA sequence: TGTGCCAGCAGTGGACAGATGAACACTGAAGCTTTCTTT. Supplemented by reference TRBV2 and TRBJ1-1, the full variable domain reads EPEVTQTPSHQVTQMGQEVILRCVPISNHLYFYWYRQILGQKVEFLVSFYNNEISEKSEIFDDQFSVERPDGSNFTLKIRSTKLEDSAMYFCASSGQMNTEAFFGQGTRLTVV.

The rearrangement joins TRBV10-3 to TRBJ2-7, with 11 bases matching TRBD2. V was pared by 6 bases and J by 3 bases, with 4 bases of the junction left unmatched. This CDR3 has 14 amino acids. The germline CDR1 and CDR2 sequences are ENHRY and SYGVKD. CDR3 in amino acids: CAISDGTSGYEQYF. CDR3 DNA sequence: TGTGCCATCAGCGATGGGACTAGCGGCTACGAGCAGTACTTC.

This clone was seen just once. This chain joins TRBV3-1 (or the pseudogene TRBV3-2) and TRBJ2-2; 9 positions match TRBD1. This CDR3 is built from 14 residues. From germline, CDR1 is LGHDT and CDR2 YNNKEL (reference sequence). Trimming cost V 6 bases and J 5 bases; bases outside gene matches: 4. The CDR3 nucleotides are TGTGCCAGCAGGGGGACAGGGAGGACCGGGGAGCTGTTTTTT. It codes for CASRGTGRTGELFF.

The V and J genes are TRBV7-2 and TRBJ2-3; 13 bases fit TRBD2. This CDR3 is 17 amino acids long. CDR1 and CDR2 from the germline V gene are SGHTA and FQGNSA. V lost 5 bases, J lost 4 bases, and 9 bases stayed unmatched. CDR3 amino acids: CASSPRTSGSYADTQYF. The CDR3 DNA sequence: TGTGCCAGCAGCCCCCGGACTAGCGGGAGCTATGCAGATACGCAGTATTTT.

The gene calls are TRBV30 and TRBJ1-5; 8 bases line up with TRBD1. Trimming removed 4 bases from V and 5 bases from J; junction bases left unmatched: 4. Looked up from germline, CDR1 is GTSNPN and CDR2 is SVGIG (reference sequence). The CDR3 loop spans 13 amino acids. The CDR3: CAWNSGGDQPQHF. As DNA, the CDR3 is TGTGCCTGGAATTCAGGGGGCGATCAGCCCCAGCATTTT.

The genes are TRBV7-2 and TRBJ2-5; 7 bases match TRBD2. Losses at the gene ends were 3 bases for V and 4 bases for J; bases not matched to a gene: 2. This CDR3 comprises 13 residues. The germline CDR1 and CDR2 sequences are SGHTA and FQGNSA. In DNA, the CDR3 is TGTGCCAGCAGCTTCGCGGGAGTAGAGACCCAGTACTTC. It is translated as CASSFAGVETQYF.

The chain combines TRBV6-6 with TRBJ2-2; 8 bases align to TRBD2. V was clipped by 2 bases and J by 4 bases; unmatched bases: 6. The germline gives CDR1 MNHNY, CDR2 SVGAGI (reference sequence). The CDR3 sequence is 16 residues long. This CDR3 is CASSYHGGAVTGELFF. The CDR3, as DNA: TGTGCCAGCAGTTACCACGGGGGGGCGGTCACCGGGGAGCTGTTTTTT.

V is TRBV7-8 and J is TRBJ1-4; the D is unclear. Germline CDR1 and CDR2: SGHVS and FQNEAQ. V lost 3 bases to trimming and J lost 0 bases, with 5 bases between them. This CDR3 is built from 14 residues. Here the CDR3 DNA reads TGTGCCAGCAGCTTGTCTACAACTAATGAAAAACTGTTTTTT. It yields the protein CASSLSTTNEKLFF. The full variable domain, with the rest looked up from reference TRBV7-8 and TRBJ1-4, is GAGVSQSPRYKVAKRGQDVALRCDPISGHVSLFWYQQALGQGPEFLTYFQNEAQLDKSGLPSDRFFAERPEGSVSTLKIQRTQQEDSAVYLCASSLSTTNEKLFFGSGTQLSVL.

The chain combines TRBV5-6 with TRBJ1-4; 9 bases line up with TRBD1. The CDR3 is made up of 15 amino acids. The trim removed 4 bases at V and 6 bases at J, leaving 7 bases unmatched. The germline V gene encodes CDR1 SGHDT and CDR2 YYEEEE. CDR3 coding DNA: TGTGCCAGCAGCGCAACAGGGGGCGCTTATGAAAAACTGTTTTTT. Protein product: CASSATGGAYEKLFF.

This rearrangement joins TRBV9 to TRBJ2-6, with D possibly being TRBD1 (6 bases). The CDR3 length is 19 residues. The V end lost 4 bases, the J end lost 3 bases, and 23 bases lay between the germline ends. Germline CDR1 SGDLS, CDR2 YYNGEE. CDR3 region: CASSLKKDRSLIGANVLTF. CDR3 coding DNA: TGTGCCAGCAGCCTCAAAAAAGACAGGAGTCTCATTGGGGCCAACGTCCTGACTTTC. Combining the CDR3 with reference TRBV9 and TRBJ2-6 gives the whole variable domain DSGVTQTPKHLITATGQRVTLRCSPRSGDLSVYWYQQSLDQGLQFLIQYYNGEERAKGNILERFSAQQFPDLHSELNLSSLELGDSALYFCASSLKKDRSLIGANVLTFGAGSRLTVL.

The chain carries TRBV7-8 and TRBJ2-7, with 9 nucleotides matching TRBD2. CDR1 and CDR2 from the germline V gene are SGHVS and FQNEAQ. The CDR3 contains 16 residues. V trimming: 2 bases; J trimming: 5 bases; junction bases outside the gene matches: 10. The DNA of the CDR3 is TGTGCCAGCAGCTTAATTCTAGCGGGGAGAGGGAACGAGCAGTACTTC. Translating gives CASSLILAGRGNEQYF.

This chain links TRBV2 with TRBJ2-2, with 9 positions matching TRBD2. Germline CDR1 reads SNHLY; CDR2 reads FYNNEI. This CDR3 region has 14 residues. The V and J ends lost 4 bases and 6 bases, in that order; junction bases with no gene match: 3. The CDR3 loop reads CASSVLAGSGELFF. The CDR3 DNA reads TGTGCCAGCAGTGTTCTAGCGGGATCCGGGGAGCTGTTTTTT.

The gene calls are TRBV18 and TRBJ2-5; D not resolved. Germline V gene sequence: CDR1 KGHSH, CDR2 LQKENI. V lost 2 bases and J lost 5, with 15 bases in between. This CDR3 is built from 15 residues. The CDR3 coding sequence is TGTGCCAGCTCACCATACTACGGAGATAGGGAGACCCAGTACTTC. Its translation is CASSPYYGDRETQYF.

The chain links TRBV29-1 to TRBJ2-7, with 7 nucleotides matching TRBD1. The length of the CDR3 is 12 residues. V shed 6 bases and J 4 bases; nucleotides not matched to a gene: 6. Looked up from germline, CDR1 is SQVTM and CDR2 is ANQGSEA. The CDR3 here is CSVPGQSYEQYF. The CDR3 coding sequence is TGCAGCGTACCGGGACAGTCTTACGAGCAGTACTTC.